This is a list of T cell receptor beta chains from one sample in a study of blood T cell repertoires in COVID-19. TCRdb's copy holds only in-frame clones and misses some; the assay was immunoSEQ multiplex PCR. The data show some 110,000 clones, roughly 90% seen once. The material sequenced was peripheral blood. All receptors come from a human donor in a cohort sampled during active COVID-19. Both conserved end residues are trimmed from each CDR3.

>TRBV14|TRBJ2-7
ASSRDRAYEQY
>TRBV7-9|TRBJ2-7
ASSASGAWEQY
>TRBV10-1|TRBJ2-3
ASSKGQPTDTQY
>TRBV24-1|TRBJ2-3
ATSDSTKGQGMRDTQY
>TRBV9|TRBJ2-6
ASTSLHNSGANVLT
>TRBV6-5|TRBJ2-7
ASSWERASSYEQY
>TRBV28|TRBJ1-2
ASSPAFYGYT
>TRBV9|TRBJ1-2
ASSERHSGWGYT
>TRBV25-1|TRBJ1-2
ASSYGTARSYT
>TRBV5-6|TRBJ1-3
ASSQGQVNVNTIY
>TRBV12-3/TRBV12-4|TRBJ2-2
ASSPGGRELF
>TRBV25-1|TRBJ2-2
ASTRTGELF
>TRBV15|TRBJ1-1
ATSREGQGQAF
>TRBV5-1|TRBJ2-5
ASSHGQGKETQY
>TRBV7-9|TRBJ1-1
ASSPRSTEAF
>TRBV5-4|TRBJ2-4
ASSLPGTGAKNIQY
>TRBV18|TRBJ2-7
ASSPGQGPYEQY
>TRBV6-5|TRBJ2-4
ASKETLAKNIQY
>TRBV11-2|TRBJ2-7
ASSSGGYEQY
>TRBV19|TRBJ2-5
ASRGGGAETQY
>TRBV15|TRBJ1-1
ATSRNRQNTEAF
>TRBV28|TRBJ1-5
AIRKQGGGNQPQH
>TRBV5-1|TRBJ2-7
ASSLGWTGLEEQY